The T cell receptor (beta chain) under discussion was sequenced for a study of read filtering for tumor transcriptome and immune sequencing. The wider study: Revised staging placed fewer than ten patients in R-ISS I, some 17 in II, more than five in III. After DNase treatment, RNA was made into whole-transcriptome libraries.

With 3 bases removed from V and 10 bases from J, the gap between germline ends came to 19 bases. This CDR3 contains 14 residues. CDR1 and CDR2 from the germline V gene are SQVTM and ANQGSEA. The library was built from around 400 ng RNA with molecular barcoded adaptors for alpha/delta and beta/gamma chains. Each CDR3 protein gets one entry after TCRdb re-called the reads with MiXCR. The table has approximately 90,000 distinct CDR3 sequences, roughly an eighth seen once. In this sample, this clonotype turned up many times. Its antigen remains unidentified. Findings of the study overall: RNA-seq captured clonotypes less deeply and reliably than IR-seq.

This sequence originates from a donor at least 40 years old with multiple myeloma. The chain uses TRBV29-1 and TRBJ2-1; perhaps TRBD2 as D (5 bases). The sample was a population of CD138-negative cells sorted from bone marrow. CDR3 loop: CSVDPLGGFDEQFF. The DNA for the CDR3 is TGCAGCGTTGATCCACTAGGTGGCTTCGACGAGCAGTTCTTC.